This TCR beta chain was sequenced for a study of OX40 agonist ivuxolimab in advanced cancers. As for the study in general: Eligibility rules accepted prior anti-PD-1, anti-PD-L1 or anti-CTLA-4 therapy, and around 43% had some.

General study findings and limits: In general, CD8+ T cells held more expanded clones than CD4+ did, on average.

This clone was seen just once. Its antigen is not known. This CDR3 has 15 residues. V was shortened by 5 bases and J by 1 base, with 14 bases between the two germline ends. Germline V gives CDR1 SNHLY, CDR2 FYNNEI. The repertoire was sequenced with immunoSEQ multiplex PCR; TCRdb's copy has only in-frame clones and lacks some. The profile covers around 84,000 clones, with about 94% appearing a single time and roughly 11% taken by the ten largest. Sequenced here: CD4+ or CD8+ T cells sorted from blood, sampled in a trial of the OX40 agonist ivuxolimab. This chain connects TRBV2 to TRBJ1-1; unclear D gene. This clonotype was obtained from an adult with an advanced solid tumor such as melanoma, head and neck, liver or kidney cancer. CDR3: CASSPPMHKNTEAFF. CDR3 DNA sequence: TGTGCCAGCAGTCCACCGATGCACAAGAACACTGAAGCTTTCTTT.